The rows below give T cell receptor beta chains drawn from one sample of a study of OX40 agonist ivuxolimab in advanced cancers. The method was immunoSEQ multiplex PCR; TCRdb's version includes in-frame clones alone and lacks a portion of them. The repertoire holds around 64,000 clones, with approximately 90% as singletons. The source material was CD4+ or CD8+ T cells sorted from blood, sampled in a trial of the OX40 agonist ivuxolimab. The source is an adult with an advanced solid tumor such as melanoma, head and neck, liver or kidney cancer. CDR3s include the opening cysteine and the closing phenylalanine or tryptophan. The D gene is left open where the match is weak. Some rows have no size entry. The others give once, few or many, or a class for an expanded clone.

abundance	v_gene	d_gene	j_gene	CDR3nt	CDR3aa
.	TRBV30	.	TRBJ2-5	TGTGCCTGGAGTGTAGGGACACAAGAGACCCAGTACTTC	CAWSVGTQETQYF
.	TRBV11-3	.	TRBJ2-7	TGTGCCAGCAGCTTAGAAGCGTCGGTCAGACACGAGCAGTACTTC	CASSLEASVRHEQYF
.	TRBV5-6	TRBD1	TRBJ1-2	TGTGCCAGCAGCTCTTGGGTCGGGACAGGGGGTAGTTACTATGGCTACACCTTC	CASSSWVGTGGSYYGYTF
.	TRBV7-6	.	TRBJ2-1	TGTGCCAGCAGCTCACCCACGCAGGGAAGGCGACGGGAGCAGTTCTTC	CASSSPTQGRRREQFF
.	TRBV6-5	TRBD1	TRBJ1-5	TGTGCCAGCAGTCCGACAGGGAATAATCAGCCCCAGCATTTT	CASSPTGNNQPQHF
.	TRBV7-6	.	TRBJ1-6	TGTGCCAGCAGCCGATTTGGAGAGGGGGATAATTCACCCCTCCACTTT	CASSRFGEGDNSPLHF
.	TRBV2	TRBD1	TRBJ2-7	TGTGCCAGCAGTGTGGGACAGGGTGCCTACGAGCAGTACTTC	CASSVGQGAYEQYF
.	TRBV7-8	.	TRBJ1-1	TGTGCCAGCAGCTACCTGGGGACGAACACTGAAGCTTTCTTT	CASSYLGTNTEAFF
.	TRBV5-1	.	TRBJ2-1	TGCGCCAGCAGCTTGGGACAGCCCCCTGAGCAGTTCTTC	CASSLGQPPEQFF
.	TRBV13	TRBD1	TRBJ1-1	TGTGCCTTTTTGACAGGGGTGAGGACTGAAGCTTTCTTT	CAFLTGVRTEAFF
.	TRBV12-5	TRBD1	TRBJ1-2	TGTGCTAGTGGTTGGTCGACAGGGATAGCCTATGGCTACACCTTC	CASGWSTGIAYGYTF
.	TRBV6-1	.	TRBJ2-1	TGTGCCAGCAGTGACTATGGGGGTTCCTACAATGAGCAGTTCTTC	CASSDYGGSYNEQFF
.	TRBV7-9	TRBD2	TRBJ2-1	TGTGCCAGCAGCTCCGGACTAGCGGCTCATGAGCAGTTCTTC	CASSSGLAAHEQFF
once	TRBV27	TRBD2	TRBJ2-7	TGTGCCAGCAGTTTCTCAGCGGGGGACAATTCCTACGAGCAGTACTTC	CASSFSAGDNSYEQYF
.	TRBV2	.	TRBJ1-5	TGTGCCAGCAGTGGTTCGGCTGATAGCAATCAGCCCCAGCATTTT	CASSGSADSNQPQHF
.	TRBV10-1	.	TRBJ1-2	TGCGCCGACCCAAAGGGAGGCAGTTTAAACTATGGCTACACCTTC	CADPKGGSLNYGYTF
.	TRBV27	TRBD1	TRBJ1-2	TGTGCCAGCAGTTTGGATCTTCAGGGGGATGGCTACACCTTC	CASSLDLQGDGYTF
.	TRBV6-6	.	TRBJ1-1	TGTGCCAGCAGTTCAGACGTGGGGGGCACTGAAGCTTTCTTT	CASSSDVGGTEAFF
.	TRBV27	TRBD2	TRBJ2-3	TGTGCCAGCAGCCGGTCAGCGGGGGGGGGAGATACGCAGTATTTT	CASSRSAGGGDTQYF
.	TRBV5-6	.	TRBJ1-6	TGTGCCAGCAGGGGACTGGGGGAAGATTATAATTCACCCCTCCACTTT	CASRGLGEDYNSPLHF
.	TRBV27	.	TRBJ2-1	TGTGCCAGCACCCCGGGGAGCTCCTACAATGAGCAGTTCTTC	CASTPGSSYNEQFF
.	TRBV16	TRBD1	TRBJ1-2	TGTGCCAGCAGCCCAGGGGGGGTCAACTATGGCTACACCTTC	CASSPGGVNYGYTF
.	TRBV18	.	TRBJ2-7	TGTGCCAGCTCACTCCCGGGAAACCCCTCATCCTACGAGCAGTACTTC	CASSLPGNPSSYEQYF
.	TRBV19	.	TRBJ2-5	TGTGCCAGTAGTCCCTGGTGGGAGCCCGGCGAGACCCAGTACTTC	CASSPWWEPGETQYF
few	TRBV27	.	TRBJ1-6	TGTGCCAGCAGCTTAGCAGTTACTTCACCCCTCCACTTT	CASSLAVTSPLHF